The clone carrying this T cell receptor beta chain was counted a few times. The use of a sample-barcoded 5' primer and a J-beta primer mix characterized a second PCR of roughly 7 to 11 cycles. TCRdb re-called the 5' RACE reads with MiXCR, one entry per CDR3 protein. The sample holds 1.5 million to 2 million distinct CDR3 sequences, about 28% seen once. The length of the CDR3 is 17 residues. V lost 1 base to trimming and J lost 4 bases, with 19 bases between them. CDR1 SGHTA and CDR2 FQGNSA come from the germline V gene. The data originate from a study of blood T cells in healthy people across ages. All donors came from Russia, were Caucasian and healthy, and spanned ages about 6 to 100.

Sequenced: blood. This chain connects TRBV7-2 to TRBJ1-2; perhaps TRBD1 as D (5 bases). The receptor was derived from a woman aged 25 to 39 in good health. CDR3 sequence (DNA): TGTGCCAGCAGCTTAGATGAGCCCCGGGGGTGGGTCTATGGCTACACCTTC. Its protein product is CASSLDEPRGWVYGYTF.